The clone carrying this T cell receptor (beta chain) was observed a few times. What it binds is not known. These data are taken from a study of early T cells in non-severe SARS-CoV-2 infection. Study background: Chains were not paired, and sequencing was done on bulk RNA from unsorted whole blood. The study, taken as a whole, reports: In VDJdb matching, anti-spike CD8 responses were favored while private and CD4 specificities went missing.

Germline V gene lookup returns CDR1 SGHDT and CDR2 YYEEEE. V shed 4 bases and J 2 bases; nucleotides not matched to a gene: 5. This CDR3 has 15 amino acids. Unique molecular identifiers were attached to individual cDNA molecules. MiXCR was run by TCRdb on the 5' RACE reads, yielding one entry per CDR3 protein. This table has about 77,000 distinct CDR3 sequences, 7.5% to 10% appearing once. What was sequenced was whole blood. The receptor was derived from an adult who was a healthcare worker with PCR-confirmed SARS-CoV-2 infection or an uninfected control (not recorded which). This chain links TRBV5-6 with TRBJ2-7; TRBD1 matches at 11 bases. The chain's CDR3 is CASSPRDRGTYEQYF. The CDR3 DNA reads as TGTGCCAGCAGCCCCCGGGACAGGGGGACCTACGAGCAGTACTTC. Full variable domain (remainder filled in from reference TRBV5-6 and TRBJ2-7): DAGVTQSPTHLIKTRGQQVTLRCSPKSGHDTVSWYQQALGQGPQFIFQYYEEEERQRGNFPDRFSGHQFPNYSSELNVNALLLGDSALYLCASSPRDRGTYEQYFGPGTRLTVT.